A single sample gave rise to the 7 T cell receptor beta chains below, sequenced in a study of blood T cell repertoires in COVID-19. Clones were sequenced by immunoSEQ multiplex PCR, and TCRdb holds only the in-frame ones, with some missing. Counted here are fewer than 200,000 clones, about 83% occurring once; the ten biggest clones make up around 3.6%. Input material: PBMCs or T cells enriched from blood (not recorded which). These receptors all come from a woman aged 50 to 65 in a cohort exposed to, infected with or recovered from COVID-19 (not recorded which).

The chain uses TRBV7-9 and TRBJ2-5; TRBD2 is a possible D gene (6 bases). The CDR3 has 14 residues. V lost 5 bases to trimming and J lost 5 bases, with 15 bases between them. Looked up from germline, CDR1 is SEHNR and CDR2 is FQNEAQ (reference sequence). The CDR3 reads CASSPYSSVETQYF. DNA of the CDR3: TGTGCCAGCAGCCCGTACTCTAGCGTGGAGACCCAGTACTTC.

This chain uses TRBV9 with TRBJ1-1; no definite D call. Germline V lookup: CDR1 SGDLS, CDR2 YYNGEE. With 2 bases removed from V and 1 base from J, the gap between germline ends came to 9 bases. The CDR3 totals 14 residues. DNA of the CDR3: TGTGCCAGCAGCGTTTTGGCGGAGAACACTGAAGCTTTCTTT. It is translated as CASSVLAENTEAFF.

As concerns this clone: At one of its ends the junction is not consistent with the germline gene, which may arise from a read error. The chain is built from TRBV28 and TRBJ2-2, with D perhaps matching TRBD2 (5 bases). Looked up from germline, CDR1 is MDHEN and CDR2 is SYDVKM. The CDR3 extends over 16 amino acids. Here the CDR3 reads CASSLRVRADTGKLFF. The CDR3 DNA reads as TGTGCCAGCAGTTTAAGAGTAAGGGCTGACACCGGGAAGCTGTTTTTT.

CDR3 sequence (DNA): TGTGCCAGCAGCCAAGATAGAGGCAGGGTTTACGAGCAGTACTTC. Its protein is CASSQDRGRVYEQYF. V usage is TRBV14 and J usage is TRBJ2-7, with D tentatively TRBD1 (5 bases). Germline assignment: CDR1 SGHDN and CDR2 FVKESK. Trimming removed 0 bases from V and 4 bases from J, with 13 bases in between. The CDR3 spans 15 residues.

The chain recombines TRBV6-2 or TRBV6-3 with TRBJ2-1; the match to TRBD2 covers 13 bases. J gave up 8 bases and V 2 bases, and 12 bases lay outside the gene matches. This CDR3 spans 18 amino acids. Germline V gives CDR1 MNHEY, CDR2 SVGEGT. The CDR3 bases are TGTGCCAGCAGTTACCCTACTAGCGGGGGGGCCACCGGCTATGAGCAGTTCTTC. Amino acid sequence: CASSYPTSGGATGYEQFF.

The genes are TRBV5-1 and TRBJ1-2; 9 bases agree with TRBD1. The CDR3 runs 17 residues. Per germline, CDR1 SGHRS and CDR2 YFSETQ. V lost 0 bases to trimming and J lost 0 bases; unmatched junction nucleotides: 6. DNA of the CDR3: TGCGCCAGCAGCTTGGGAGGGACAGGGATTACTAACTATGGCTACACCTTC. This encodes CASSLGGTGITNYGYTF.

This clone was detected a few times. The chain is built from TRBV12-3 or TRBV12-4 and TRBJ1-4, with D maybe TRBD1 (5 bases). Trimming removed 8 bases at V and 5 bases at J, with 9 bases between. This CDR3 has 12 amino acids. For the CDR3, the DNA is TGTGCCAGCGGGGGGAGAAATGAAAAACTGTTTTTT. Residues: CASGGRNEKLFF.